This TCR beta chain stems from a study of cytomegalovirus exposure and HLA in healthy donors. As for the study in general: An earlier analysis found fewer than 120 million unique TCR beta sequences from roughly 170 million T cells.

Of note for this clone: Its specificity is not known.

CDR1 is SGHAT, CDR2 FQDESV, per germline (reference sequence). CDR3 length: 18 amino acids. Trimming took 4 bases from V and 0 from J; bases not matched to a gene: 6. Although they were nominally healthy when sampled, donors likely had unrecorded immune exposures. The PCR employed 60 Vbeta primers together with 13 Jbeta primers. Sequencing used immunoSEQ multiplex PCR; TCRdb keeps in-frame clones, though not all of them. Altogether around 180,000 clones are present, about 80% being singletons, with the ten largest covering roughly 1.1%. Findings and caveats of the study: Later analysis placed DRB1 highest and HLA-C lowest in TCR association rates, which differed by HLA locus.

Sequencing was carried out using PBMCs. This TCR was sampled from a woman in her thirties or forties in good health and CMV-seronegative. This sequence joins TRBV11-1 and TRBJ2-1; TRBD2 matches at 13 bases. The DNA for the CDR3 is TGTGCCAGCAGCTCTGGACTAGCGGGAGCCCTCTCCTACAATGAGCAGTTCTTC. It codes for CASSSGLAGALSYNEQFF.